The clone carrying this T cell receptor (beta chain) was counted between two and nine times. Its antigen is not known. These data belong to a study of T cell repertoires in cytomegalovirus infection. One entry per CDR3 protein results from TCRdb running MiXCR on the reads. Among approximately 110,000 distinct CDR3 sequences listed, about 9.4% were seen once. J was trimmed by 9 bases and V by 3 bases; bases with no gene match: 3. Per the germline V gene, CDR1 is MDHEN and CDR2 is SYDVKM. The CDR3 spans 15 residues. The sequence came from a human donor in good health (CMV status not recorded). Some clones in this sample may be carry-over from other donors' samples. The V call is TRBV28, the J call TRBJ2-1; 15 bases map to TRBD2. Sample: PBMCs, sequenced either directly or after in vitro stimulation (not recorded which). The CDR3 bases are TGTGCCAGCAGTTTCTTGGGACTAGCGGGAGGTGAGCAGTTCTTC. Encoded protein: CASSFLGLAGGEQFF.